The subject of this entry is one TCR beta chain. This entry belongs to a study of OX40 agonist ivuxolimab in advanced cancers. Study details: Partial responses, seen in three patients, involved one hepatocellular carcinoma and two cutaneous melanomas.

Drawing of blood for sampling happened at baseline, at cycle 4 day 1, and at cycle 7 day 1. Germline V gene data show CDR1 as SGHNT and CDR2 as YYREEE (reference sequence). Trimming stripped 0 bases from V and 9 bases from J, with 4 bases between. This CDR3 comprises 12 residues. Method: immunoSEQ multiplex PCR; TCRdb's copy keeps in-frame clones and lacks some. The data show about 62,000 clones, 75% to 85% seen once. The sequence was collected from an adult with an advanced solid tumor such as melanoma, head and neck, liver or kidney cancer. The specimen comprised CD4+ or CD8+ T cells sorted from blood, sampled in a trial of the OX40 agonist ivuxolimab. The rearrangement links TRBV5-4 to TRBJ1-6, with unresolved D. The CDR3 DNA reads TGTGCCAGCAGCTTGGTTGGTTCACCCCTCCACTTT. Translation: CASSLVGSPLHF.